This T cell receptor beta chain came from a study of T cells after yellow fever vaccination. One entry per CDR3 protein, called by TCRdb with MiXCR from the 5' RACE reads. The table shows hundreds of thousands of distinct CDR3 sequences, with 13% occurring only once. Losses at the gene ends were 4 bases for V and 2 bases for J; bases not matched to a gene: 6. CDR3 size: 16 residues. Germline V gene data show CDR1 as SGHNT and CDR2 as YYREEE (reference sequence). The chain joins TRBV5-4 to TRBJ2-3, with 11 bases lining up with TRBD2. This TCR came from a man aged 25-40 years who received the YFV17D yellow fever vaccine. This specimen consisted of PBMCs, obtained on the day of the yellow fever booster vaccination. The CDR3 sequence is CASSHATSGITDTQYF. CDR3 nucleotides: TGTGCCAGCAGCCACGCGACTAGCGGGATCACAGATACGCAGTATTTT.